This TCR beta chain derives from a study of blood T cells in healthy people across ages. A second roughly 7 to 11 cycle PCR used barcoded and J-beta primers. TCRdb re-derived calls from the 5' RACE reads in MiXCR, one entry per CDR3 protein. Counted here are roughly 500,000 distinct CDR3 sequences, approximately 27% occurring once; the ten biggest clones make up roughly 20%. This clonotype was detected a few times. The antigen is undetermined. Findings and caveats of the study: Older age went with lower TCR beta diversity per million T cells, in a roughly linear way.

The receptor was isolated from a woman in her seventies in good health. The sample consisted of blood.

As DNA, the CDR3 is TGTGCCAGCACCCACGCCGGGACTGGTACCTACGAGCAGTACTTC. Protein product: CASTHAGTGTYEQYF. The chain has TRBV6-2 or TRBV6-3 and TRBJ2-7; maybe TRBD2 (6 bases). V shed 7 bases and J shed 2 bases, with 18 bases lying between them. CDR3 length: 15 residues. Germline CDR1 reads MNHEY; CDR2 reads SVGEGT.